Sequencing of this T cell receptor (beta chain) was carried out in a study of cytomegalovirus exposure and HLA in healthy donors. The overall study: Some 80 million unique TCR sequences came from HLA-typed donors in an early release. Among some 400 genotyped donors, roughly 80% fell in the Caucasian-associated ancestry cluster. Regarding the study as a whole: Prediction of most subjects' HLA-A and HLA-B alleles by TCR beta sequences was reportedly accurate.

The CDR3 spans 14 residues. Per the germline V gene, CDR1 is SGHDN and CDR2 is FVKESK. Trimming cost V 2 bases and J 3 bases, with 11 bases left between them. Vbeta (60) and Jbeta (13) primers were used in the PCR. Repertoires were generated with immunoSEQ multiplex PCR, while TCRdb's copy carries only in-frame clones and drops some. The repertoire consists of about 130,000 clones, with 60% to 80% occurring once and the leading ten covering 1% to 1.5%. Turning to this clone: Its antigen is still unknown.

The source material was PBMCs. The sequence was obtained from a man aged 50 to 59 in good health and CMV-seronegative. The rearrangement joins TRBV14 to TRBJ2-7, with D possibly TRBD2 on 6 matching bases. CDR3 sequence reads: CASSQLGLLYEQYF. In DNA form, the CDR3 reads TGTGCCAGCAGCCAATTGGGACTCCTCTACGAGCAGTACTTC.